This T cell receptor (beta chain) was sequenced during a study of blood T cell repertoires in COVID-19. As handled by the study authors: Nucleated cell counts were estimated from reference gene primer amplification. Sequenced by immunoSEQ multiplex PCR; TCRdb stores in-frame clones only, minus some. D and trimming were read from the DNA, whereas the V and J calls and clone size are those reported in that table. The data hold hundreds of thousands of clones, with 89% observed a single time. Seattle's cohort entered during active infection and was followed longitudinally. The germline V and J ends were trimmed by 7 bases and 4 bases, with 16 bases remaining between them. The CDR3 runs 14 residues. CDR1 and CDR2 from the germline V gene are MGHRA and YSYEKL.

The sequenced sample consisted of peripheral blood. This sequence was found in a woman aged 25-40 years with COVID-19, enrolled during active disease. V gene TRBV4-1 combines with J gene TRBJ1-1, with D unclear. The CDR3 spells CASTTKTRVTEAFF. In nucleotides, the CDR3 is TGCGCCAGCACCACCAAGACTCGCGTCACTGAAGCTTTCTTT.